This TCR beta chain was recorded in a study of blood T cells in healthy people across ages. The use of a sample-barcoded 5' primer and a J-beta primer mix characterized a second PCR of 7 to 11 cycles. TCRdb passed the 5' RACE reads through MiXCR, listing each CDR3 protein once. This repertoire shows about 1,500,000 distinct CDR3 sequences, 40% to 50% found once; its top ten account for roughly 7.7%. The CDR3 spans 16 residues. CDR1 is MGHDK and CDR2 is SYGVNS in the germline V gene. Losses at the gene ends were 4 bases for V and 0 bases for J; bases not matched to a gene: 6. The sequenced material came from blood. The origin of this receptor is a woman aged 18-35 years in good health. The rearrangement links TRBV25-1 to TRBJ2-3, with 8 nucleotides matching TRBD2. The CDR3 sequence is CASSGEAGGSTDTQYF. CDR3 coding DNA: TGTGCCAGCAGTGGGGAGGCGGGAGGTAGCACAGATACGCAGTATTTT. Full variable domain (missing parts from reference TRBV25-1 and TRBJ2-3): EADIYQTPRYLVIGTGKKITLECSQTMGHDKMYWYQQDPGMELHLIHYSYGVNSTEKGDLSSESTVSRIRTEHFPLTLESARPSHTSQYLCASSGEAGGSTDTQYFGPGTRLTVL.